The entry below describes one T cell receptor (beta chain). The antigen is undetermined. With the library built for alpha chains, this beta chain is off target and its frequency is not meaningful. The time point denotes: sample taken at primary tumor resection. These data are taken from a study of spatial heterogeneity in lung cancer. CDR1 and CDR2 (germline): MNHEY, SVGAGI. V shed 5 bases and J 1 base; nucleotides not matched to a gene: 8. The CDR3 totals 17 residues. Single TCR cDNA molecules each had their own unique molecular identifier. TCRdb re-derived calls from the 5' RACE reads in MiXCR, one entry per CDR3 protein. Of some 600 distinct CDR3 sequences listed, around 60% were seen once; the top ten hold roughly 13%. Study conclusions and caveats: Mutation counts in tumors were tracked by counts of expanded intratumoral alpha and beta TCRs. When ubiquitous and regional expanded TCRs were counted, their numbers tracked ubiquitous and regional nonsynonymous mutations, respectively.

This chain links TRBV6-5 with TRBJ1-4, with 9 bases lining up with TRBD1. This receptor was obtained from a male donor with early-stage non-small cell lung cancer. Sequencing used lung tumor tissue, obtained at surgery. CDR3 protein: CASSPSGQGRTNEKLFF. The CDR3 DNA sequence: TGTGCCAGCAGTCCCTCGGGACAGGGACGAACTAATGAAAAACTGTTTTTT.